This T cell receptor (beta chain) comes out of a study of beta chain features in type 1 diabetes. This CDR3 is 12 amino acids long. Germline V gene sequence: CDR1 MNHNS, CDR2 SASEGT. J was trimmed by 8 bases and V by 6 bases; bases with no gene match: 6. Expressed TCRB transcripts were sequenced because the isolated RNA had all been reverse transcribed beforehand. Measured with immunoSEQ multiplex PCR; TCRdb has only the in-frame clones, and not every one. Of 150,000 to 200,000 clones listed, around 13% were seen once; the top ten hold 0.62%. The receptor's source is a woman between 18 and 30 years old in good health. This chain connects TRBV6-1 to TRBJ1-2; 7 bases match TRBD1. The sequencing sample was made of central memory CD4+ T cells from blood. The CDR3 nucleotides are TGTGCCAGCAGCACAGGGGATCGGGGCTACACCTTC. The encoded protein is CASSTGDRGYTF.